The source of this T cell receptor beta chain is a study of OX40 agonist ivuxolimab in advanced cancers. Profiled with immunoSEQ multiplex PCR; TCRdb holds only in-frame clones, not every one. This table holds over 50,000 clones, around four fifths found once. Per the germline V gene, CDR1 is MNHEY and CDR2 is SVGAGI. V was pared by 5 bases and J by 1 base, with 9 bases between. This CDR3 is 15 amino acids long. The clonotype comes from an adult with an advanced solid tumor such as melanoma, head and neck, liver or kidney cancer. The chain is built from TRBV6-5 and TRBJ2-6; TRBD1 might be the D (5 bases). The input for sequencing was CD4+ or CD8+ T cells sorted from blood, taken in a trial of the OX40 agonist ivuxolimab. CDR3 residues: CASSLRGSGANVLTF. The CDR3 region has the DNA TGTGCCAGCAGTCTAAGGGGATCTGGGGCCAACGTCCTGACTTTC.